This TCR beta chain originates from a study of cytomegalovirus exposure and HLA in healthy donors. The CDR3 extends over 14 amino acids. The germline V gene has CDR1 MDHEN and CDR2 SYDVKM. The J segment lost 3 bases and the V segment lost 2 bases, leaving 4 bases of the junction unmatched. The primer mix had 60 Vbeta and 13 Jbeta primers. Data came from immunoSEQ multiplex PCR; TCRdb stores just in-frame clones and leaves some out. The table has 130,000 to 150,000 clones, more than 75% seen once. This sequence joins TRBV28 and TRBJ2-7; 7 bases are shared with TRBD1. The sample taken for sequencing was PBMCs. This receptor was obtained from a female donor in good health and CMV-seronegative. DNA of the CDR3: TGTGCCAGCAGTTTAACAGGGGCGCTCTACGAGCAGTACTTC. Its protein is CASSLTGALYEQYF.